This T cell receptor beta chain was observed in a study of blood T cells in healthy people across ages. Points from the study as a whole: Older age went with lower TCR beta diversity per million T cells, in a roughly linear way.

For the second PCR, which ran for roughly 6 to 12 cycles, a sample-barcoded 5' primer and a J-beta primer mix were used. Each of the cDNA molecules was tagged by a template-switch adaptor with 12 random nucleotides. TCRdb ran MiXCR on the 5' RACE reads and lists one entry per CDR3 protein. The sample holds about 780,000 distinct CDR3 sequences; more than 35% are singletons and the top ten take around a sixth. This clonotype was found many times. Antigen specificity is unknown. The CDR3 extends over 16 amino acids. Trimming removed 1 base from V and 6 bases from J, with 15 bases in between. Germline V lookup: CDR1 LNHNV, CDR2 YYDKDF (reference sequence). Isolation yielded PBMCs, at least 6 million per sample, in every case.

The sequenced material came from blood. The rearrangement joins TRBV15 to TRBJ2-2; D might be TRBD1 or TRBD2, each matching 6 bases. The receptor was isolated from a man older than 75 in good health. The CDR3 nucleotides are TGTGCCACCAGCAGAGCCCCGGGGGCTTCGTCCGGGGAGCTGTTTTTT. Its protein is CATSRAPGASSGELFF.